The 10 T cell receptor beta chains in this list originate from one sample, sequenced in a study of T cell responses to AZD1222 COVID-19 vaccine. Sequencing was performed with immunoSEQ multiplex PCR; in TCRdb, only in-frame clones are kept and a portion is missing. This sample carries approximately 160,000 clones, about 91% of them seen once, and the ten largest clones take about 3.7%. The source material was peripheral blood, sampled on day 0 of MenACWY control vaccination. Receptors were obtained from an adult in good health.

J is TRBJ2-3 and V is TRBV5-1; weak D call: TRBD2 (5 bases). Trimming pared 0 bases from V and 6 bases from J, leaving 11 bases between. CDR1 and CDR2 from the germline V gene are SGHRS and YFSETQ. The CDR3 consists of 14 residues. The CDR3 protein is CASSLGSGEDTQYF. In DNA, the CDR3 is TGCGCCAGCAGCTTGGGGTCTGGGGAGGATACGCAGTATTTT.

The chain links TRBV27 to TRBJ2-7; tentatively, D is TRBD2 (6 bases). From germline, CDR1 is MNHEY and CDR2 SMNVEV (reference sequence). V was cut by 2 bases and J by 3 bases, with 11 bases left in between. The CDR3 runs 14 residues. CDR3 sequence: CASSLKGGVYEQYF. The CDR3 nucleotides read TGTGCCAGCAGTTTAAAAGGCGGGGTCTACGAGCAGTACTTC.

The J gene is TRBJ2-1, the V gene TRBV4-1; no clear D. Per germline, CDR1 MGHRA and CDR2 YSYEKL. V dropped 2 bases and J dropped 4 bases, with 9 bases sitting between them. The CDR3 covers 14 residues. The CDR3, as DNA: TGCGCCAGCAGCCAAATGGGCCTATACAATGAGCAGTTCTTC. This translates into CASSQMGLYNEQFF.

The J gene is TRBJ2-7, the V gene TRBV27; D is ambiguous. Per the germline V gene, CDR1 is MNHEY and CDR2 is SMNVEV (reference sequence). The CDR3 has 13 residues. V was trimmed by 0 bases and J by 3 bases, leaving 6 bases between them. CDR3 DNA sequence: TGTGCCAGCAGTTTATCAAGGATCTACGAGCAGTACTTC. Its translation: CASSLSRIYEQYF.

The chain employs TRBV2 and TRBJ2-7; D possibly uses TRBD1 or TRBD2 (5 bases each). Germline loops: CDR1 SNHLY, CDR2 FYNNEI. The CDR3 runs to 16 residues. Trimming took 4 bases from V and 1 from J, leaving 17 bases between them. The CDR3 DNA sequence: TGTGCCAGCAGTGCCGGGGCAGGACCCTTTTCCTACGAGCAGTACTTC. Translation: CASSAGAGPFSYEQYF.

This chain links TRBV4-3 with TRBJ2-5; 9 nucleotides line up with TRBD2. The junction had 9 bases not matched to a gene; V was cut back by 5 bases and J by 5 bases. Germline-derived CDR1 and CDR2 are LGHNA and YSLEER. This CDR3 has 15 residues. DNA for the CDR3: TGCGCCAGCAGCGATCGCGGGGGGGTGGCTGAGACCCAGTACTTC. Protein: CASSDRGGVAETQYF.

The V gene is TRBV19, the J gene TRBJ2-1; D gene unclear. The CDR3 runs 13 residues. V lost 3 bases, J lost 4 bases, and 7 bases lay in between. The germline V gene has CDR1 LNHDA and CDR2 SQIVND (reference sequence). CDR3 bases: TGTGCCAGTAGTATCGGCTCGTACAATGAGCAGTTCTTC. As protein: CASSIGSYNEQFF. The full variable domain, its missing parts supplied by reference TRBV19 and TRBJ2-1, is DGGITQSPKYLFRKEGQNVTLSCEQNLNHDAMYWYRQDPGQGLRLIYYSQIVNDFQKGDIAEGYSVSREKKESFPLTVTSAQKNPTAFYLCASSIGSYNEQFFGPGTRLTVL.

The genes are TRBV7-2 and TRBJ2-7; D ambiguous. Germline CDR1 and CDR2: SGHTA and FQGNSA. The CDR3 is 14 amino acids. The germline V and J ends were trimmed by 3 bases and 0 bases, with 9 bases remaining between them. The CDR3 coding sequence is TGTGCCAGCAGCTTTCAGGCGAGCTCCTACGAGCAGTACTTC. Translated: CASSFQASSYEQYF.

The chain joins TRBV7-2 to TRBJ2-5; D ambiguous. Germline lookup yields CDR1 SGHTA and CDR2 FQGNSA. This CDR3 spans 18 amino acids. Trimming stripped 5 bases from V and 2 bases from J, with 24 bases between. The CDR3 spells CASSLEDRAPNPQETQYF. CDR3 DNA sequence: TGTGCCAGCAGCCTCGAAGACCGGGCTCCAAACCCGCAAGAGACCCAGTACTTC.

The chain recombines TRBV5-4 with TRBJ1-4; 7 bases align to TRBD1. V lost 4 bases, J lost 3 bases, and 9 bases stayed unmatched. This CDR3 is built from 16 residues. Germline V gene sequence: CDR1 SGHNT, CDR2 YYREEE (reference sequence). CDR3 DNA sequence: TGTGCCAGCAGCACCCGCGCGACAGGGCCTAATGAAAAACTGTTTTTT. Translating gives CASSTRATGPNEKLFF.